This TCR beta chain was retrieved from a study of T-cell reconstitution after alpha-beta-depleted transplantation in children (dated by TCRdb to 2016 to 2018). General notes on the study: The study quantitatively tracked T-cell immune reconstitution after TCRalphabeta/CD19-depleted allogeneic hematopoietic cell transplantation in children using TCR repertoire profiling.

The library came from PCR. The run used an Illumina HiSeq 2500. TCR libraries were prepared with molecular barcoding, using unique molecular identifiers to normalize TCRbeta repertoire quantification. The public reads were run again by TCRdb, first through fastp at Q25 and then through MiXCR, and only productive beta chains were kept. For every CDR3 protein sequence, its rows merge into one entry that carries the most common genes and DNA. The sample contains over 550,000 distinct CDR3 sequences, under 12% of them found a single time. About 4.3% of the sample is in the top ten clones. Measured from the cysteine to the phenylalanine, the CDR3 is 16 residues long. Left in the record is the CDR3 DNA by itself, 48 bases read in frame from the first base. Via the germline V gene (reference sequence), CDR1 is DFQATT and CDR2 SNEGSKA. Unmatched junction bases come to 8, with V trimmed by 4 bases and J by 0 bases.

This clonotype was detected only a few times. Its antigen has not been determined. No base qualities exist here, and no much larger clone lies one base off it. Recombination linked TRBV20-1 to TRBJ2-1; 8 central nucleotides agree with TRBD2. The sequence was collected from a human donor who donated a stem cell graft to a child with acute myeloid leukemia. Sequenced material: PBMCs from the stem cell graft donor, taken from the stem cell graft. The CDR3: CSAKGSGTSSYNEQFF. At the DNA level, the sequence is TGCAGTGCTAAGGGTAGCGGGACGAGCTCCTACAATGAGCAGTTCTTC.